These T cell receptor beta chains were read from a single sample in a study of blood T cell repertoires in COVID-19. Data came from immunoSEQ multiplex PCR; TCRdb stores just in-frame clones and leaves some out. The sample carries about 68,000 clones, 80% recorded once. Source material: peripheral blood. Receptors originate from a human donor in a cohort sampled during active COVID-19. The CDR3 runs from the conserved cysteine through the conserved F or W. Fields, in order: V gene, J gene, clone size, D gene, CDR3 protein, CDR3 DNA. A D gene is named only where the DNA matches it firmly. For some rows the clone size is stated as once, few or many, or as a class when expanded; others skip it.

>TRBV10-3|TRBJ2-1|.|TRBD2
CAIKTSGNPSNTNEQFF
TGTGCCATCAAGACTAGCGGGAACCCATCCAATACGAATGAGCAGTTCTTC
>TRBV18|TRBJ2-1|once|.
CASSPPDRQPYNEQFF
TGTGCCAGCTCACCCCCGGACAGACAGCCCTACAATGAGCAGTTCTTC
>TRBV24-1|TRBJ1-2|.|.
CATSDSPHGYTF
TGTGCCACCAGTGATTCCCCACACGGCTACACCTTC
>TRBV12-3/TRBV12-4|TRBJ1-2|once|.
CASSFSGDGYTF
TGTGCCAGCAGTTTCTCAGGGGATGGCTACACCTTC
>TRBV18|TRBJ2-1|few|TRBD2
CASSQSGRSYNEQFF
TGTGCCAGCTCTCAGAGCGGGAGATCCTACAATGAGCAGTTCTTC
>TRBV7-2|TRBJ2-5|.|.
CASSPPGLMETQYF
TGTGCCAGCAGCCCACCCGGACTAATGGAGACCCAGTACTTC
>TRBV19|TRBJ1-4|.|.
CASRKSGVEKLFF
TGTGCCAGTAGAAAATCAGGGGTAGAAAAACTGTTTTTT
>TRBV19|TRBJ1-2|.|TRBD1
CASSWDRSGSYGYTF
TGTGCCAGTAGTTGGGACAGATCGGGCTCCTATGGCTACACCTTC
>TRBV11-2|TRBJ1-2|.|TRBD1
CASSQPTGIYGYTF
TGTGCCAGCAGCCAGCCGACAGGGATCTATGGCTACACCTTC
>TRBV7-6|TRBJ2-3|.|.
CASSQERGDTQYF
TGTGCCAGCAGCCAAGAAAGGGGAGATACGCAGTATTTT
>TRBV27|TRBJ2-3|.|TRBD2
CASSLSRGVQVTDTQYF
TGTGCCAGCAGTCTAAGTCGGGGGGTTCAGGTAACAGATACGCAGTATTTT
>TRBV3-1/TRBV3-2|TRBJ2-6|.|TRBD1
CARAGGPAWANVLTF
TGTGCCAGAGCAGGGGGTCCTGCGTGGGCCAACGTCCTGACTTTC
>TRBV2|TRBJ1-1|.|.
CASSDRSRHTEAFF
TGTGCCAGCAGTGACCGGAGTAGGCACACTGAAGCTTTCTTT
>TRBV6-4|TRBJ2-3|few|TRBD1
CASSDGTGGTDTQYF
TGTGCCAGCAGTGACGGGACAGGGGGCACAGATACGCAGTATTTT
>TRBV7-9|TRBJ1-1|.|.
CASSLATASPEAFF
TGTGCCAGCAGCTTAGCGACAGCGAGCCCTGAAGCTTTCTTT
>TRBV4-1|TRBJ2-4|.|TRBD1
CASSRRQGERDIQYF
TGCGCCAGCAGCCGACGACAGGGGGAGAGGGACATTCAGTACTTC
>TRBV5-4|TRBJ2-2|.|TRBD1
CASSLGQGATGELFF
TGTGCCAGCAGCTTGGGACAGGGGGCGACCGGGGAGCTGTTTTTT
>TRBV7-9|TRBJ2-2|.|.
CASSLSQGSLNTGELFF
TGTGCCAGCAGCTTAAGCCAGGGATCTTTGAACACCGGGGAGCTGTTTTTT
>TRBV5-1|TRBJ2-1|few|TRBD1
CASSYDREEQFF
TGCGCCAGCAGCTACGACAGGGAAGAGCAGTTCTTC
>TRBV6-5|TRBJ1-2|.|TRBD1
CASSYSRAGGPYGYTF
TGTGCCAGCAGTTACTCGAGGGCAGGGGGGCCCTATGGCTACACCTTC
>TRBV28|TRBJ1-1|.|.
CASSQGGGGTEAFF
TGTGCCAGCAGCCAAGGCGGGGGAGGTACTGAAGCTTTCTTT
>TRBV12-5|TRBJ2-2|.|.
CASGRTGELFF
TGTGCTAGCGGGAGAACCGGGGAGCTGTTTTTT
>TRBV7-3|TRBJ2-1|.|.
CASGEGEGQFF
TGTGCCAGCGGCGAGGGTGAGGGGCAGTTCTTC
>TRBV27|TRBJ1-1|.|TRBD1
CASSFGQGAPNTEAFF
TGTGCCAGCAGCTTTGGACAGGGGGCCCCGAACACTGAAGCTTTCTTT
>TRBV15|TRBJ1-2|.|.
CATSRVNRATNYGYTF
TGTGCCACCAGCAGAGTTAACAGGGCAACTAACTATGGCTACACCTTC
>TRBV6-5|TRBJ2-5|many|TRBD2
CASSYRGGTQYF
TGTGCCAGCAGTTACCGGGGGGGGACCCAGTACTTC
>TRBV6-2/TRBV6-3|TRBJ1-1|.|TRBD1
CASTPWTGEQAFF
TGTGCCAGCACCCCATGGACAGGGGAACAAGCTTTCTTT
>TRBV21-1|TRBJ1-4|.|.
CASSKTEREKLFF
TGTGCCAGCAGCAAAACAGAGCGGGAAAAACTGTTTTTT
>TRBV6-5|TRBJ2-7|once|TRBD1
CASSYRDRGAYEQYF
TGTGCCAGCAGTTACCGGGACAGGGGGGCCTACGAGCAGTACTTC
>TRBV12-3/TRBV12-4|TRBJ1-1|.|.
CASSFSGNTEAFF
TGTGCCAGCAGTTTCTCGGGGAACACTGAAGCTTTCTTT
>TRBV19|TRBJ2-2|.|.
CASSMGGNTGELFF
TGTGCCAGTAGCATGGGGGGGAACACCGGGGAGCTGTTTTTT
>TRBV7-6|TRBJ1-4|.|.
CASSLAVAGINEKLFF
TGTGCCAGCAGCTTAGCGGTGGCAGGGATAAATGAAAAACTGTTTTTT
>TRBV7-9|TRBJ1-2|.|TRBD1
CASSSQGQGYGYTF
TGTGCCAGCAGCTCCCAGGGACAGGGATATGGCTACACCTTC
>TRBV3-1/TRBV3-2|TRBJ1-1|.|TRBD1
CASSPDRDLNTEAFF
TGTGCCAGCAGCCCAGACAGGGATTTGAACACTGAAGCTTTCTTT
>TRBV24-1|TRBJ2-1|.|TRBD2
CATSDLGLASNEQFF
TGTGCCACCAGTGATCTGGGACTAGCAAGCAATGAGCAGTTCTTC
>TRBV7-8|TRBJ2-3|.|TRBD2
CASSSRLAVWGTDTQYF
TGTGCCAGCAGCTCCCGACTAGCGGTGTGGGGCACAGATACGCAGTATTTT
>TRBV7-9|TRBJ2-1|.|.
CASSSSANLNEQFF
TGTGCCAGCAGCTCAAGCGCTAACTTAAATGAGCAGTTCTTC
>TRBV5-1|TRBJ2-1|.|.
CASSRRGSNGNEQFF
TGCGCCAGCAGCCGAAGGGGGAGCAACGGGAATGAGCAGTTCTTC
>TRBV6-1|TRBJ2-2|.|TRBD1
CASSEAGQGPYTGELFF
TGTGCCAGCAGTGAGGCTGGACAGGGCCCTTACACCGGGGAGCTGTTTTTT
>TRBV4-1|TRBJ2-3|.|.
CASSQGEIRTDTQYF
TGCGCCAGCAGCCAAGGGGAGATACGCACAGATACGCAGTATTTT
>TRBV4-3|TRBJ1-5|.|.
CASSQDRLVNQPQHF
TGCGCCAGCAGCCAAGATAGGCTAGTTAATCAGCCCCAGCATTTT
>TRBV4-1|TRBJ1-4|.|TRBD1
CASSPREGANEKLFF
TGCGCCAGCAGCCCCCGAGAGGGGGCAAATGAAAAACTGTTTTTT
>TRBV18|TRBJ2-7|.|.
CASSPGTASYEQYF
TGTGCCAGCTCACCTGGAACAGCATCCTACGAGCAGTACTTC
>TRBV19|TRBJ1-5|.|.
CASSIQGHQPQHF
TGTGCCAGTAGTATACAGGGGCATCAGCCCCAGCATTTT
>TRBV30|TRBJ2-3|.|.
CAGTVGGSTDTQYF
TGTGCCGGAACCGTAGGGGGTAGCACAGATACGCAGTATTTT
>TRBV19|TRBJ1-3|.|.
CASSISRTGNTIYF
TGTGCCAGTAGTATATCCCGTACTGGAAACACCATATATTTT
>TRBV11-2|TRBJ2-7|.|TRBD2
CASSLSTSGLYEQYF
TGTGCCAGCAGCTTATCTACTAGCGGACTCTACGAGCAGTACTTC
>TRBV7-2|TRBJ2-2|.|.
CASSTYGSTGELFF
TGTGCCAGCAGCACCTACGGGAGCACCGGGGAGCTGTTTTTT